One sample yielded the 20 T cell receptor beta chains listed below, sequenced in a study of T cell clonality in common variable immunodeficiency. Study observations and caveats: Common variable immunodeficiency TCR beta sequences reportedly had fewer deletions and N-nucleotide insertions.

Their antigens remain unidentified. Generated by immunoSEQ multiplex PCR, the TCRdb table keeps only in-frame clones and is missing some. Sampling found about 33,000 clones, none seen once. Sequencing was done on a sample of peripheral blood mononuclear cells. These receptors were collected from a human donor with common variable immunodeficiency.

This clone was observed a handful of times. The CDR3 end falls 3 residues outside the read, so it is completed with the germline J gene. The chain joins TRBV19 to TRBJ1-6; 10 bases fit TRBD1. This CDR3 region has 18 residues. V shed 4 bases, J shed 8 bases, and the junction held 14 bases outside the gene matches. Germline V gives CDR1 LNHDA, CDR2 SQIVND (reference sequence). The CDR3 reads CASSKPGTGDRVYSPLHF. CDR3 DNA, as far as it was read: TGTGCCAGTAGTAAACCCGGGACAGGGGATAGGGTTTATTCACCC.

As to this clone: The read terminates 3 residues before the CDR3 end, so the remaining end is supplied by the germline J gene. The V and J genes are TRBV7-6 and TRBJ1-6, with no clear D. The CDR3 is made up of 13 amino acids. The V gene's germline CDR1 is SGHVS and CDR2 FNYEAQ. V was pared by 5 bases and J by 5 bases, with 7 bases between. This CDR3 reads CASSAADNSPLHF. Incomplete CDR3 DNA: TGTGCCAGCAGCGCGGCAGATAATTCACCC.

This clone was counted many times. The read stops 3 residues short of the end of the CDR3; the missing end is completed from the germline J gene. The V and J genes are TRBV2 and TRBJ1-2; no reliable D call. Germline V gene data show CDR1 as SNHLY and CDR2 as FYNNEI. The CDR3 has 13 residues. CDR3 DNA, as far as it was read: TGTGCCAGCAGTGAGTCCAGGTCAGGCGGC. Translating gives CASSESRSGG. The whole CDR3 reads CASSESRSGGYTF.

A remark on this clone: The read gets to within 3 residues of the CDR3 end, and the germline J gene fills in the rest. The V call is TRBV10-1, the J call TRBJ2-7; TRBD2 agrees at 13 bases. CDR3 size: 14 residues. In germline, CDR1 is WNHNN, CDR2 SYGVQD (reference sequence). The junction had 0 bases not matched to a gene; V was cut back by 4 bases and J by 3 bases. CDR3 amino acids: CASSGTSGGYEQYF. The sequenced part of the CDR3 DNA is TGCGCCAGCAGTGGGACTAGCGGGGGCTACGAG.

This clone was counted at least ten times. The CDR3 goes on 3 residues after the read ends, and that part is filled in from the germline J gene. V gene TRBV13 combines with J gene TRBJ1-1; 9 nucleotides match TRBD1. This CDR3 contains 14 residues. Germline V gives CDR1 PRHDT, CDR2 FYEKMQ (reference sequence). The J segment lost 1 base and the V segment lost 5 bases, leaving 2 bases of the junction unmatched. The CDR3 is CASSPTGGNTEAFF. CDR3 DNA, as far as it was read: TGTGCCAGCAGCCCGACAGGGGGGAACACTGAA.

This clone occurred a few times. The missing CDR3 end, 3 residues past where the read stops, is filled in from the germline J gene. The chain links TRBV18 to TRBJ1-2, with unresolved D. Germline values: CDR1 KGHSH, CDR2 LQKENI. This CDR3 is built from 16 residues. V gave up 3 bases and J gave up 4 bases, with 18 bases separating them. Incomplete CDR3 DNA: TGTGCCAGCTCACCTAGAGCGGATCCAACGATCTATGGC. It translates to CASSPRADPTIYG. In full, the CDR3 reads CASSPRADPTIYGYTF.

As to this clone: The CDR3 extends 3 residues past the end of the read, so its final part is completed from the germline J gene. The genes are TRBV6-1 and TRBJ1-5, with 7 positions matching TRBD1. There are 17 residues in the CDR3. Germline V gene lookup returns CDR1 MNHNS and CDR2 SASEGT. After removal of 0 bases from V and 7 bases from J, the junction contained 12 bases not matched to a gene. Incomplete CDR3 DNA: TGTGCCAGCAGTGAAGCGCTGGGTAGGGGGCAGGGGCAGCCC. It is translated as CASSEALGRGQGQP. The entire CDR3 reads CASSEALGRGQGQPQHF.

This clone was seen repeatedly, ten times or more. The read stops 3 residues short of the end of the CDR3; the missing end is completed from the germline J gene. The chain carries TRBV5-1 and TRBJ2-1, with 8 bases lining up with TRBD2. Looked up from germline, CDR1 is SGHRS and CDR2 is YFSETQ. This CDR3 region has 16 residues. J gave up 5 bases and V 4 bases, and 11 bases lay outside the gene matches. The CDR3 is CASSLREGGAHNEQFF. The sequenced part of the CDR3 DNA is TGCGCCAGCAGCCTCCGGGAGGGAGGGGCCCACAATGAG.

On this clone itself: The CDR3 end lies 3 residues beyond the end of the read and is filled in from the germline J gene. The J gene is TRBJ2-1, the V gene TRBV5-1; 14 positions agree with TRBD2. The CDR3 has 16 residues. V lost 3 bases to trimming and J lost 9 bases; unmatched junction nucleotides: 8. The V gene's germline CDR1 is SGHRS and CDR2 YFSETQ. This CDR3 is CASSYGLAGGLGEQFF. The sequenced CDR3 bases are TGCGCCAGCAGCTACGGACTAGCGGGGGGTCTGGGTGAG.

This clone has ten or more counts. CDR3: CASSQDYGGQETQYF. The part of the CDR3 DNA that was read is TGTGCCAGCAGCCAAGATTACGGCGGCCAAGAGACC. The V and J genes are TRBV14 and TRBJ2-5; no clear D gene. Read data end 3 residues before the CDR3 end; the end is taken from the germline J gene. From germline, CDR1 is SGHDN and CDR2 FVKESK. V was cut by 0 bases and J by 1 base, with 9 bases left in between. The CDR3 is 15 residues long.

This clone was found a few times. Coverage ceases 3 residues before the CDR3 finishes, and the germline J gene fills in the end. The V call is TRBV19, the J call TRBJ1-4, with D tentatively TRBD1 (5 bases). Germline V gene data show CDR1 as LNHDA and CDR2 as SQIVND (reference sequence). V was clipped by 5 bases and J by 8 bases, with 15 bases between them. CDR3 length: 14 amino acids. CDR3 amino acids: CASSGRPRQEKLFF. Incomplete CDR3 DNA: TGTGCCAGTAGTGGGCGGCCGAGACAGGAAAAA.

This clone was recorded at least ten times. The read falls 3 residues short of the CDR3 end, and the missing part is taken from the germline J gene. The gene calls are TRBV20-1 and TRBJ1-6; D is unresolved. This CDR3 is built from 11 residues. Germline V CDR1 and CDR2: DFQATT, SNEGSKA (reference sequence). Incomplete CDR3 DNA: TGCAGTGCCCCCTCAGAAGGGTCC. It is translated as CSAPSEGS. The whole CDR3 reads CSAPSEGSLHF.

A note on this clone: The sequence runs out 3 residues before the end of the CDR3; the remainder is reconstructed from the germline J gene. The chain uses TRBV19 and TRBJ1-2, with a weak D call TRBD1 (6 bases). Germline CDR1 LNHDA, CDR2 SQIVND (reference sequence). The V and J ends lost 2 bases and 6 bases respectively, with 19 bases between them. The CDR3 consists of 16 residues. CDR3 bases read: TGTGCCAGTAGTATAATTTCAACGGCAGGGGTCGATGGC. It codes for CASSIISTAGVDG. The complete CDR3 reads CASSIISTAGVDGYTF.

Regarding this clone: Read data end 3 residues before the CDR3 end; the end is taken from the germline J gene. The chain employs TRBV30 and TRBJ2-1; TRBD2 matches 14 bases. This CDR3 region has 16 residues. CDR1 and CDR2 from the germline V gene are GTSNPN and SVGIG (reference sequence). V gave up 3 bases and J gave up 0 bases; unmatched junction bases: 1. Here the CDR3 reads CAWRTSGGASYNEQFF. The sequenced part of the CDR3 DNA is TGTGCCTGGAGGACTAGCGGGGGGGCCTCCTACAATGAG.

This clone was seen ten or more times. The read ends 3 residues shy of where the CDR3 ends; the end is completed using the germline J gene. This chain links TRBV5-1 with TRBJ1-6; D remains ambiguous. The V gene's germline CDR1 is SGHRS and CDR2 YFSETQ. The CDR3 has 15 residues. V lost 4 bases to trimming and J lost 8 bases, with 16 bases between them. The sequenced part of the CDR3 DNA is TGCGCCAGCAGCGAAAGGCCAAAACGGGATTCACCC. Its protein is CASSERPKRDSP. The full CDR3 sequence reads CASSERPKRDSPLHF.

This clone has at least ten counts. The sequenced fragment ends 3 residues before the CDR3 boundary, so the rest is inferred from the germline J gene. The chain recombines TRBV18 with TRBJ1-5; a possible D gene is TRBD1 (5 bases). V dropped 3 bases and J dropped 5 bases, with 11 bases sitting between them. The CDR3 length is 14 residues. Looked up from germline, CDR1 is KGHSH and CDR2 is LQKENI. The DNA read from the CDR3 is TGTGCCAGCTCACCCGCAGGGCCCTATCAGCCC. This encodes CASSPAGPYQP. The whole CDR3 sequence reads CASSPAGPYQPQHF.

This clone was detected many times. The read ends 3 residues early relative to the CDR3; the germline J gene fills the gap. This chain joins TRBV29-1 and TRBJ1-2; the match to TRBD1 covers 9 bases. The CDR3 has 13 residues. Germline V gene lookup returns CDR1 SQVTM and CDR2 ANQGSEA. The DNA read from the CDR3 is TGCAGCGTTGAAACGGGACAGGGAGGGGGC. Protein: CSVETGQGGG. The complete CDR3 reads CSVETGQGGGYTF.

This clone was observed at least ten times. The CDR3 end falls 3 residues outside the read, so it is completed with the germline J gene. This rearrangement joins TRBV30 to TRBJ1-3; no reliable D call. The CDR3 totals 12 residues. The germline V and J ends were trimmed by 1 base and 4 bases, with 5 bases remaining between them. The germline V gene encodes CDR1 GTSNPN and CDR2 SVGIG (reference sequence). CDR3 loop: CAWSAIGNTIYF. CDR3 DNA, as far as it was read: TGTGCCTGGAGTGCAATCGGAAACACC.

On this clone: The read finishes 3 residues shy of the CDR3 end, and the germline J gene is used to complete it. This rearrangement joins TRBV5-1 to TRBJ2-7, with TRBD2 matching over 11 bases. The germline gives CDR1 SGHRS, CDR2 YFSETQ. The J segment lost 4 bases and the V segment lost 4 bases, leaving 7 bases of the junction unmatched. This CDR3 contains 15 residues. The DNA read from the CDR3 is TGCGCCAGCAGCGGGGGGACTAGCGGATGGTACGAG. Amino acid sequence: CASSGGTSGWYE. The complete CDR3 reads CASSGGTSGWYEQYF. The variable domain in full, with the rest retrieved from reference TRBV5-1 and TRBJ2-7, is KAGVTQTPRYLIKTRGQQVTLSCSPISGHRSVSWYQQTPGQGLQFLFEYFSETQRNKGNFPGRFSGRQFSNSRSEMNVSTLELGDSALYLCASSGGTSGWYEQYFGPGTRLTVT.

Remarks on this clone: The read falls 3 residues short of the CDR3 end, and the missing part is taken from the germline J gene. This chain connects TRBV6-2 or TRBV6-3 to TRBJ2-2, with TRBD2 matching 9 bases. CDR1 is MNHEY, CDR2 SVGEGT, per germline. The CDR3 has 16 amino acids. V was clipped by 0 bases and J by 6 bases; unmatched bases: 5. CDR3 sequence reads: CASSYSTAGGAGELFF. CDR3 bases read: TGTGCCAGCAGTTACTCGACCGCGGGGGGGGCCGGGGAG.